The 24 T cell receptor beta chains below come from one sample, sequenced in a study of cytomegalovirus exposure and HLA in healthy donors. PCR primers comprised 60 Vbeta and 13 Jbeta primers. Here immunoSEQ multiplex PCR was the method, and the copy in TCRdb shows in-frame clones only, minus some. The profile shows 150,000 to 200,000 clones, 82% of them singletons. The sequencing input was PBMCs. Receptors originate from a girl aged 2 to 10 in good health and CMV-seropositive.

The chain uses TRBV6-4 and TRBJ1-6; 9 bases line up with TRBD1. This CDR3 comprises 15 residues. Trimming at V came to 3 bases and at J to 7 bases, leaving 4 bases not matched to a gene. CDR1 is MRHNA, CDR2 SNTAGT, per germline. CDR3 DNA: TGTGCCAGCAGTGAGACGACAGGGGGGAATTCACCCCTCCACTTT. It is translated as CASSETTGGNSPLHF.

The CDR3 protein is CATSRDAGTSGEETQYF. The CDR3 DNA reads TGTGCCACCAGCAGAGATGCCGGGACTAGCGGAGAAGAGACCCAGTACTTC. This sequence joins TRBV15 and TRBJ2-5; TRBD2 matches at 11 bases. Germline assignment: CDR1 LNHNV and CDR2 YYDKDF (reference sequence). The CDR3 runs 17 residues. V lost 0 bases to trimming and J lost 3 bases; unmatched junction nucleotides: 6.

In regard to this clone: Other nucleotide sequences from this sample produce the same CDR3. This sequence joins TRBV6-1 and TRBJ2-5; TRBD2 matches 11 bases. The CDR3 spans 17 residues. After removal of 1 base from V and 1 base from J, the junction contained 5 bases not matched to a gene. CDR1 MNHNS and CDR2 SASEGT come from the germline V gene. The CDR3: CASSEGIAGGFQETQYF. The CDR3 nucleotides are TGTGCCAGCAGTGAAGGAATAGCGGGAGGGTTCCAAGAGACCCAGTACTTC.

This clone turned up a few times. The V call is TRBV10-2, the J call TRBJ2-4, with D uncertain. Germline assignment: CDR1 WSHSY and CDR2 SAAADI. Trimming took off 2 bases at V and 1 base at J, with 6 bases between the two ends. CDR3 size: 14 residues. In DNA, the CDR3 is TGCGCCAGCAGTGAGGACTTGGCCAAAAACATTCAGTACTTC. It codes for CASSEDLAKNIQYF.

The CDR3 bases are TGTGCCAGCAGTGACGGGGCAGGCCCTGGGACAGATACGCAGTATTTT. It specifies CASSDGAGPGTDTQYF. The chain is built from TRBV6-4 and TRBJ2-3, with TRBD1 as a possible D gene (5 bases). CDR3 length equals 16 residues. Germline V gives CDR1 MRHNA, CDR2 SNTAGT. The V and J ends lost 2 bases and 3 bases respectively, with 15 bases between them.

The rearrangement uses TRBV30 and TRBJ1-1; D not resolved. V shed 0 bases and J shed 6 bases, with 8 bases lying between them. The CDR3 sequence is 12 residues long. Per germline, CDR1 GTSNPN and CDR2 SVGIG (reference sequence). This CDR3 reads CAWSVERAEAFF. The CDR3 DNA sequence: TGTGCCTGGAGTGTAGAGCGTGCTGAAGCTTTCTTT.

The chain uses TRBV5-1 and TRBJ2-7, with a weak D call TRBD1 (6 bases). Trimming shortened V by 4 bases and J by 5 bases, and 22 bases separated the two germline ends. Germline V gene lookup returns CDR1 SGHRS and CDR2 YFSETQ. The CDR3 totals 16 residues. The CDR3 DNA is TGCGCCAGCAGCCGCACCCGCTTACAGGGATCGAACGAGCAGTACTTC. It encodes CASSRTRLQGSNEQYF.

The V gene is TRBV5-3, the J gene TRBJ1-5; maybe TRBD1 (5 bases). TRBV5-3 is recorded as an ORF, its role being uncertain. The CDR3 totals 24 residues. The germline V and J ends were trimmed by 0 bases and 6 bases, with 40 bases remaining between them. The CDR3 DNA is TGTGCCAGAAGCTTGGAGGGGCTGGGGGGAACCGGGATACCGCACATTCGCGCGCTTCAGCCCCAGCATTTT. Translation: CARSLEGLGGTGIPHIRALQPQHF.

J is TRBJ1-1 and V is TRBV20-1; D is undetermined. V lost 4 bases and J lost 2, with 5 bases in between. The CDR3 totals 11 residues. Looked up from germline, CDR1 is DFQATT and CDR2 is SNEGSKA (reference sequence). CDR3 protein: CSAIYNTEAFF. The CDR3 bases are TGCAGTGCTATATATAACACTGAAGCTTTCTTT.

This clone was recorded a few times. J is TRBJ1-5 and V is TRBV11-2; D unresolved. Germline CDR1 and CDR2: SGHAT and FQNNGV. This CDR3 has 12 residues. V was cut by 5 bases and J by 8 bases, with 10 bases left in between. Written as DNA, the CDR3 is TGTGCCAGCAGCGCCGATACTGAGCCCCAGCATTTT. Encoded protein: CASSADTEPQHF. The entire variable domain, with the rest obtained from reference TRBV11-2 and TRBJ1-5, is as follows: EAGVAQSPRYKIIEKRQSVAFWCNPISGHATLYWYQQILGQGPKLLIQFQNNGVVDDSQLPKDRFSAERLKGVDSTLKIQPAKLEDSAVYLCASSADTEPQHFGDGTRLSIL.

The chain employs TRBV6-1 and TRBJ1-3; no reliable D call. Trimming cost V 8 bases and J 4 bases, with 9 bases left between them. The CDR3 length is 12 residues. CDR1 and CDR2 from the germline V gene are MNHNS and SASEGT. This chain's CDR3 is CASATEGNTIYF. CDR3 DNA sequence: TGTGCCAGCGCTACAGAAGGAAACACCATATATTTT.

The chain employs TRBV5-1 and TRBJ1-1, with D possibly being TRBD1 (5 bases). The germline gives CDR1 SGHRS, CDR2 YFSETQ. Trimming stripped 0 bases from V and 3 bases from J, with 12 bases between. The CDR3 is made up of 15 amino acids. This chain's CDR3 is CASSLEGALHTEAFF. The CDR3 DNA follows: TGCGCCAGCAGCTTGGAAGGGGCGCTACACACTGAAGCTTTCTTT.

The chain employs TRBV4-1 and TRBJ2-1; TRBD2 matches 8 bases. V dropped 4 bases and J dropped 2; count of bases not matched to a gene: 7. The germline CDR1 and CDR2 sequences are MGHRA and YSYEKL. The CDR3 extends over 16 amino acids. CDR3 sequence reads: CASSPRERETYNEQFF. Here the CDR3 DNA reads TGCGCCAGCAGCCCAAGGGAGCGGGAGACCTACAATGAGCAGTTCTTC.

V gene TRBV4-1 combines with J gene TRBJ2-5; TRBD1 agrees at 11 bases. CDR3 length: 16 residues. Germline V CDR1 and CDR2: MGHRA, YSYEKL. J was trimmed by 4 bases and V by 4 bases; bases with no gene match: 8. The CDR3 spells CASSLEPGQGGETQYF. DNA of the CDR3: TGCGCCAGCAGCCTAGAACCGGGACAGGGGGGAGAGACCCAGTACTTC.

This clone was recorded only once. CDR3 DNA: TGTGCCAGCAGTCGGGAGGGCCTGATCCGAGAGCAGTTCTTC. Protein sequence: CASSREGLIREQFF. V gene TRBV6-5 combines with J gene TRBJ2-1; 8 bases agree with TRBD2. This CDR3 has 14 amino acids. The trim removed 5 bases at V and 10 bases at J, leaving 10 bases unmatched. CDR1 is MNHEY, CDR2 SVGAGI, per germline.

The chain couples TRBV4-1 to TRBJ2-5, with D possibly TRBD2 on 6 matching bases. V gave up 4 bases and J gave up 7 bases, with 13 bases separating them. Germline V gene data show CDR1 as MGHRA and CDR2 as YSYEKL. The CDR3 spans 13 residues. This chain's CDR3 is CASSRGLERTQYF. DNA for the CDR3: TGCGCCAGCAGCCGGGGACTGGAAAGGACCCAGTACTTC.

V gene TRBV30 combines with J gene TRBJ2-7, with TRBD1 matching over 9 bases. The CDR3 extends over 14 amino acids. Germline values: CDR1 GTSNPN, CDR2 SVGIG (reference sequence). V shed 1 base and J 5 bases; nucleotides not matched to a gene: 6. The CDR3 region is CAWSGGQGSNEQYF. The CDR3 nucleotides are TGTGCCTGGAGTGGCGGACAGGGGTCTAACGAGCAGTACTTC.

The chain carries TRBV7-3 and TRBJ2-2; the match to TRBD2 covers 8 bases. The germline V gene has CDR1 SGHTA and CDR2 FQGTGA. The CDR3 spans 18 residues. J was trimmed by 2 bases and V by 4 bases; bases with no gene match: 12. Written as DNA, the CDR3 is TGTGCCAGCAGCTCCAGTCAAAGGACTAGCCTCAACACCGGGGAGCTGTTTTTT. This sequence encodes CASSSSQRTSLNTGELFF.

The chain has TRBV28 and TRBJ2-4; 9 positions agree with TRBD2. The CDR3 sequence is 18 residues long. Trimming cost V 5 bases and J 0 bases; bases outside gene matches: 11. The germline V gene encodes CDR1 MDHEN and CDR2 SYDVKM. In DNA, the CDR3 is TGTGCCAGCAGTCCCAGACCTCTAGCGGGGCTAGCCAAAAACATTCAGTACTTC. The encoded protein is CASSPRPLAGLAKNIQYF.

The V call is TRBV18, the J call TRBJ2-1; 8 bases align to TRBD2. J gave up 4 bases and V 3 bases, and 5 bases lay outside the gene matches. The CDR3 is 15 residues long. The germline CDR1 and CDR2 sequences are KGHSH and LQKENI. CDR3 in DNA: TGTGCCAGCTCACCGAGTAGCGGGGATTACAATGAGCAGTTCTTC. It is translated as CASSPSSGDYNEQFF. The variable domain in full, with the rest retrieved from reference TRBV18 and TRBJ2-1, is NAGVMQNPRHLVRRRGQEARLRCSPMKGHSHVYWYRQLPEEGLKFMVYLQKENIIDESGMPKERFSAEFPKEGPSILRIQQVVRGDSAAYFCASSPSSGDYNEQFFGPGTRLTVL.

The table lists this clone with a count of one. The chain employs TRBV7-9 and TRBJ1-3; unclear D gene. From germline, CDR1 is SEHNR and CDR2 FQNEAQ (reference sequence). V was clipped by 3 bases and J by 4 bases, with 13 bases between them. CDR3 length: 15 residues. The CDR3 protein is CASSLSGPLGNTIYF. CDR3 DNA: TGTGCCAGCAGCTTGAGCGGCCCTCTGGGAAACACCATATATTTT.

This rearrangement joins TRBV5-1 to TRBJ2-3; 9 nucleotides match TRBD1. The trim removed 4 bases at V and 0 bases at J, leaving 3 bases unmatched. The germline CDR1 and CDR2 sequences are SGHRS and YFSETQ. CDR3 length: 15 amino acids. CDR3 bases: TGCGCCAGCAGCCTACAGGGGGCTAGCACAGATACGCAGTATTTT. Translation: CASSLQGASTDTQYF.

The genes are TRBV30 and TRBJ2-1; D gene ambiguous. The V and J ends lost 4 bases and 8 bases respectively, with 9 bases between them. The CDR3 is 11 residues long. Germline V gives CDR1 GTSNPN, CDR2 SVGIG (reference sequence). CDR3 sequence: CAWTGFYEQFF. CDR3 DNA: TGTGCCTGGACCGGGTTCTATGAGCAGTTCTTC. Full variable domain (remainder filled in from reference TRBV30 and TRBJ2-1): SQTIHQWPATLVQPVGSPLSLECTVEGTSNPNLYWYRQAAGRGLQLLFYSVGIGQISSEVPQNLSASRPQDRQFILSSKKLLLSDSGFYLCAWTGFYEQFFGPGTRLTVL.

The gene calls are TRBV10-3 and TRBJ1-5; TRBD1 aligns across 7 bases. Germline lookup yields CDR1 ENHRY and CDR2 SYGVKD. This CDR3 region has 13 residues. V trimming: 5 bases; J trimming: 5 bases; junction bases outside the gene matches: 3. Here the CDR3 DNA reads TGTGCCATCAGTCACGACAGGGATCAGCCCCAGCATTTT. Its translation is CAISHDRDQPQHF.